Sequencing of this T cell receptor beta chain was carried out in a study of TIL therapy for anti-PD-1-resistant metastatic lung cancer. About the research overall: Tumors had a median PD-L1 proportion score of 6%. Overall study results and limits: Infused TIL clonotypes partially replaced the baseline blood repertoire, then decayed over months.

This clone was counted a single time. As yet, its antigen is unknown. The sample's time point: pre-treatment sample, taken before nivolumab and TIL therapy. With V trimmed by 8 bases and J by 3 bases, 8 bases remained unmatched. The CDR3 is made up of 15 amino acids. Germline loops: CDR1 KGHSH, CDR2 LQKENI. This was the immunoSEQ v3 assay. Libraries were sequenced to 1.5 million to 2.5 million read pairs (survey) or roughly 4.5-6 million (deep). Clones were read by immunoSEQ multiplex PCR, and TCRdb kept only the in-frame ones, dropping some. This sample has 55,000 to 65,000 clones; around 70% occur once, and the top ten carry 1.8%.

The sequence came from a person between 25 and 79 years old with non-small cell lung cancer. The rearrangement links TRBV18 to TRBJ1-5, with 9 positions matching TRBD1. The sample was blood, taken at baseline. The CDR3 here is CASLQTGGINQPQHF. DNA of the CDR3: TGTGCCAGCCTACAGACAGGGGGGATCAATCAGCCCCAGCATTTT.